One and the same sample provided the 26 T cell receptor beta chains below, sequenced in a study of T cells in Graves' hyperthyroidism and ophthalmopathy. Researchers amplified the TCR beta CDR3 regions from RNA transcripts. The HTBI primer set was used in a first-round RT-PCR of the TCR CDR3. Each CDR3 protein is one row after TCRdb ran MiXCR on the multiplex PCR reads. The data hold approximately 480,000 distinct CDR3 sequences, with roughly 20% observed a single time. Sequenced material: blood. The receptors shown here come from a man aged 18 to 29 with Graves' hyperthyroidism.

The chain joins TRBV7-8 to TRBJ2-5; D is possibly TRBD2 (6 bases). This CDR3 comprises 15 residues. Germline-derived CDR1 and CDR2 are SGHVS and FQNEAQ. The CDR3 reads CVGSFSGSGQETQYF. As DNA, the CDR3 is TGTGTCGGCAGCTTTTCCGGGAGTGGACAAGAGACCCAGTACTTC.

This clonotype was seen many times. The chain employs TRBV6-1 and TRBJ2-7; 7 bases align to TRBD1. With V trimmed by 6 bases and J by 3 bases, 5 bases remained unmatched. From germline, CDR1 is MNHNS and CDR2 SASEGT. This CDR3 is 13 amino acids long. This CDR3 reads CASRRGGIYEQYF. In DNA, the CDR3 is TGTGCCAGCAGGCGAGGGGGCATCTACGAGCAGTACTTC.

In regard to this clonotype: A read error may be the cause here, since a much bigger clone is one base away. This sequence joins TRBV5-5 and TRBJ1-2; 9 bases are shared with TRBD1. The CDR3 totals 13 residues. Germline CDR1 SGHKS, CDR2 YYEKEE (reference sequence). CDR3 DNA: TGTGACAGCAGCTTATCGGGACAGGGTACCAAAACCTTC. It encodes CDSSLSGQGTKTF.

V and J are TRBV10-3 and TRBJ2-2; 10 bases match TRBD1. This CDR3 has 12 amino acids. V shed 10 bases and J 7 bases; nucleotides not matched to a gene: 3. Per the germline V gene, CDR1 is ENHRY and CDR2 is SYGVKD. The CDR3 DNA reads TGTGCCAGCGGACAGGGGGTCGGGGAGCTGTTTTTT. Amino acids: CASGQGVGELFF.

This chain uses TRBV19 with TRBJ2-5; D uncertain. V lost 5 bases and J 3 bases, leaving 10 bases between the germline ends. This CDR3 contains 13 residues. Per germline, CDR1 LNHDA and CDR2 SQIVND (reference sequence). CDR3 in amino acids: CASSSTPKETQYF. For the CDR3, the DNA is TGTGCCAGTAGTTCTACCCCTAAAGAGACCCAGTACTTC.

The chain combines TRBV10-3 with TRBJ2-5; TRBD1 matches at 8 bases. CDR1 is ENHRY, CDR2 SYGVKD, per germline. The V segment lost 8 bases and the J segment 1 base; nucleotides outside the gene matches: 3. The CDR3 consists of 13 residues. Here the CDR3 DNA reads TGTGCCATCCAGGACAGGGTCCAAGAGACCCAGTACTTC. This gives the protein CAIQDRVQETQYF.

This clonotype was observed once. The rearrangement uses TRBV6-5 and TRBJ2-7; no definite D call. Trimming took 5 bases from V and 1 from J, leaving 9 bases between them. The CDR3 loop spans 13 amino acids. Germline lookup yields CDR1 MNHEY and CDR2 SVGAGI. CDR3: CASSHNWSYEQYF. DNA for the CDR3: TGTGCCAGCAGTCACAACTGGTCCTACGAGCAGTACTTC.

This clonotype has at least ten counts. V gene TRBV12-3 or TRBV12-4 combines with J gene TRBJ2-7; 7 nucleotides match TRBD2. This CDR3 comprises 14 residues. Trimming at V came to 5 bases and at J to 2 bases, leaving 6 bases not matched to a gene. The CDR3 region is CASSGRSGTYEQYF. CDR3 in DNA: TGTGCCAGCAGTGGCAGGAGCGGGACCTACGAGCAGTACTTC.

The genes are TRBV7-8 and TRBJ2-7, with 7 bases aligning to TRBD1. This CDR3 contains 16 residues. The V gene's germline CDR1 is SGHVS and CDR2 FQNEAQ. V trimming: 2 bases; J trimming: 5 bases; junction bases outside the gene matches: 12. CDR3 DNA sequence: TGTGCCAGCAGCTTATCAGTATGGGCAGGGGGAGACGAGCAGTACTTC. Protein product: CASSLSVWAGGDEQYF.

The sample holds many counts of this clonotype. This sequence joins TRBV12-3 or TRBV12-4 and TRBJ1-1; 7 bases fit TRBD1. The CDR3 contains 13 residues. V gave up 5 bases and J gave up 4 bases; unmatched junction bases: 4. The CDR3 sequence: CASSARDSTEAFF. In nucleotides, the CDR3 is TGTGCCAGCAGTGCCCGGGACAGCACTGAAGCTTTCTTT.

This chain connects TRBV20-1 to TRBJ1-2, with a weak D call TRBD1 (5 bases). The CDR3 totals 12 residues. The V end was cut by 5 bases, the J end by 7 bases, with 14 bases between. Germline V gene lookup returns CDR1 DFQATT and CDR2 SNEGSKA (reference sequence). This CDR3 is CSADRDDFGYTF. The CDR3 nucleotides are TGCAGTGCTGACCGGGACGACTTTGGCTACACCTTC.

The V gene is TRBV2, the J gene TRBJ1-5, with TRBD1 matching 8 bases. V trimming: 8 bases; J trimming: 4 bases; junction bases outside the gene matches: 4. The CDR3 length is 13 residues. Germline CDR1 reads SNHLY; CDR2 reads FYNNEI. CDR3 nucleotide sequence: TGTGCCAGCCGGGACAGGCAGAATCAGCCCCAGCATTTT. Translation gives CASRDRQNQPQHF.

This clonotype was counted ten times or more. J is TRBJ2-5 and V is TRBV29-1; D gene unclear. CDR1 and CDR2 from the germline V gene are SQVTM and ANQGSEA. Trimming pared 5 bases from V and 0 bases from J, leaving 13 bases between. CDR3 length equals 14 residues. In DNA form, the CDR3 reads TGCAGCGTTCTGCTTGAGTGGTACCAAGAGACCCAGTACTTC. Its protein product is CSVLLEWYQETQYF.

In its sample, this clonotype was seen many times. This sequence joins TRBV7-8 and TRBJ2-7; TRBD1 aligns across 9 bases. The V gene's germline CDR1 is SGHVS and CDR2 FQNEAQ. CDR3 length: 16 amino acids. After removal of 2 bases from V and 3 bases from J, the junction contained 8 bases not matched to a gene. The CDR3 DNA follows: TGTGCCAGCAGCTTATTAGACAGGGGGGCTTTCTACGAGCAGTACTTC. Translation: CASSLLDRGAFYEQYF.

This clonotype was seen at least ten times. The chain employs TRBV6-5 and TRBJ2-2; 8 bases map to TRBD1. CDR1 and CDR2 (germline): MNHEY, SVGAGI. The CDR3 is 15 residues long. Trimming cost V 2 bases and J 6 bases; bases outside gene matches: 5. CDR3 in amino acids: CASSYVGQGAGELFF. In DNA form, the CDR3 reads TGTGCCAGCAGTTACGTTGGACAGGGCGCCGGGGAGCTGTTTTTT.

This clonotype was found once. The rearrangement joins TRBV6-1 to TRBJ1-1, with TRBD1 matching 7 bases. CDR1 and CDR2 (germline): MNHNS, SASEGT. The CDR3 totals 16 residues. With 2 bases clipped from V and 0 bases from J, the junction kept 6 bases outside the gene matches. CDR3 protein: CASSEQPRGMNTEAFF. The CDR3 DNA sequence: TGTGCCAGCAGTGAACAACCCAGGGGGATGAACACTGAAGCTTTCTTT.

J is TRBJ1-1 and V is TRBV28; D gene uncertain. The CDR3 is 15 amino acids. The germline V and J ends were trimmed by 6 bases and 1 base, with 15 bases remaining between them. Germline V gene data show CDR1 as MDHEN and CDR2 as SYDVKM. In DNA form, the CDR3 reads TGTGCCAGCAGACCCCCTGCCGCGACGAACACTGAAGCTTTCTTT. It is translated as CASRPPAATNTEAFF.

Many counts were recorded for this clonotype. This chain uses TRBV12-3 or TRBV12-4 with TRBJ2-2; 9 nucleotides line up with TRBD1. CDR3 length equals 16 residues. The ends lost 4 bases at V and 5 bases at J; junction bases unmatched: 8. CDR3 in DNA: TGTGCCAGCAGTTCGGAGGGACAGGGTATAACCGGGGAGCTGTTTTTT. Amino acids: CASSSEGQGITGELFF.

The chain couples TRBV12-3 or TRBV12-4 to TRBJ2-7; possibly TRBD1 for D (5 bases). The CDR3 contains 13 residues. V lost 3 bases and J lost 5, with 11 bases in between. The DNA for the CDR3 is TGTGCCAGCAGTTTTAGGCAGGGCGACGAGCAGTACTTC. It translates to CASSFRQGDEQYF.

The table lists this clonotype with many counts. V gene TRBV6-1 combines with J gene TRBJ2-2; possible D gene TRBD2, 5 bases. CDR3 length equals 14 residues. Trimming removed 9 bases at V and 4 bases at J, with 15 bases between. The germline gives CDR1 MNHNS, CDR2 SASEGT. The CDR3 reads CASKIASFTGELFF. DNA for the CDR3: TGTGCCAGTAAAATAGCGTCGTTCACCGGGGAGCTGTTTTTT.

This clonotype was found many times. The chain has TRBV2 and TRBJ2-2, with D unresolved. This CDR3 region has 14 residues. CDR1 is SNHLY, CDR2 FYNNEI, per germline. V lost 3 bases and J lost 7, with 12 bases in between. The CDR3: CASSDSLTDGELFF. DNA of the CDR3: TGTGCCAGCAGTGACAGTTTGACGGACGGGGAGCTGTTTTTT.

This clonotype was detected ten times or more. The chain uses TRBV6-1 and TRBJ2-2, with a tentative D call TRBD2 (5 bases). The CDR3 is 14 amino acids. Trimming removed 6 bases from V and 3 bases from J, with 11 bases in between. CDR1 MNHNS and CDR2 SASEGT come from the germline V gene. CDR3 residues: CASRREEDTGELFF. CDR3 sequence (DNA): TGTGCCAGCAGGAGAGAGGAGGACACCGGGGAGCTGTTTTTT.

This clonotype was picked up many times. The chain couples TRBV6-1 to TRBJ2-7, with TRBD2 as a possible D gene (6 bases). The CDR3 length is 12 residues. The V and J ends lost 7 bases and 12 bases respectively, with 19 bases between them. Germline V gives CDR1 MNHNS, CDR2 SASEGT. CDR3 coding DNA: TGTGCCAGCAACAGCGGAGGGTCTTCCCTGTACTTC. Translated: CASNSGGSSLYF.

This clonotype was found once. The J gene is TRBJ1-5, the V gene TRBV6-5; 10 positions match TRBD1. Germline V gene lookup returns CDR1 MNHEY and CDR2 SVGAGI. There are 15 residues in the CDR3. Trimming cost V 0 bases and J 11 bases; bases outside gene matches: 7. CDR3 region: CASSYSGTGVSAQHF. The CDR3 bases are TGTGCCAGCAGTTACTCGGGGACAGGGGTATCAGCCCAGCATTTT.

Many counts were recorded for this clonotype. The gene calls are TRBV5-8 and TRBJ1-5, with D uncertain. V lost 2 bases and J 6 bases, leaving 3 bases between the germline ends. The CDR3 contains 11 residues. In germline, CDR1 is SGHTS, CDR2 YDEGEE. Here the CDR3 DNA reads TGTGCCAGCAGCTTATTTCAGCCCCAGCATTTT. As protein: CASSLFQPQHF.

This clonotype was recorded at least ten times. The chain is built from TRBV6-1 and TRBJ1-1; D not certain. This CDR3 comprises 12 residues. Germline CDR1 is MNHNS and CDR2 is SASEGT. V was pared by 4 bases and J by 5 bases, with 8 bases between. CDR3 DNA: TGTGCCAGCAGTGCCCTCGCGACTGAAGCTTTCTTT. Its translation: CASSALATEAFF.